This TCR beta chain was sequenced in a study of CD8+CD57+ T cells in acquired aplastic anemia. Study in general: CD4+ and CD8+ cells, once sorted, gave DNA averaging approximately 3.3 ug.

J gave up 5 bases and V 3 bases, and 2 bases lay outside the gene matches. Germline-derived CDR1 and CDR2 are LGHDT and YNNKEL (reference sequence). The CDR3 loop spans 14 amino acids. On this clonotype itself: Its antigen is not known.

TCR beta VDJ and CDR3 profiles were obtained from a genomic DNA template. TCRdb re-called the reads through MiXCR, storing one row per CDR3 protein. Of 150,000 to 200,000 distinct CDR3 sequences in the sample, around 48% were seen once. Study results and limitations: Overlap between patients and controls comprised 25 to 30 CD8+ CDR3 sequences.

Whoever was chosen for sequencing had shown CD8+CD57+ cell expansion by flow cytometry. The clonotype was recovered from a human donor with aplastic anemia. Sequenced material: sorted CD4+, CD8+, or CD8+CD57+ T cells (not recorded which) from PBMCs. V is TRBV3-1 and J is TRBJ2-5, with TRBD2 matching over 11 bases. CDR3 residues: CASSQGLAVETQYF. The CDR3 DNA sequence: TGTGCCAGCAGCCAGGGACTAGCGGTGGAGACCCAGTACTTC.